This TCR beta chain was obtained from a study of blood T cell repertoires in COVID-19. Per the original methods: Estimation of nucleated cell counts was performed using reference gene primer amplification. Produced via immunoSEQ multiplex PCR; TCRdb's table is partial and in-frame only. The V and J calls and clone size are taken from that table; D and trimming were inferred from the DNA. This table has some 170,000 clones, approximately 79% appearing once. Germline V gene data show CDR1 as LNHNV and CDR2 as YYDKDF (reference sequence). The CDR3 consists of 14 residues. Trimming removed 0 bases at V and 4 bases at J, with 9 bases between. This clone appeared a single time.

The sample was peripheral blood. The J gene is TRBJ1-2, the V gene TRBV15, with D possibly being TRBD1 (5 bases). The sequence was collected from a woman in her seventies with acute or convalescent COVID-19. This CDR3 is CATSREDKRYGYTF. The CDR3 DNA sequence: TGTGCCACCAGCAGAGAGGACAAGCGCTATGGCTACACCTTC. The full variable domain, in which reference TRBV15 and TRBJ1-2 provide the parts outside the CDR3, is DAMVIQNPRYQVTQFGKPVTLSCSQTLNHNVMYWYQQKSSQAPKLLFHYYDKDFNNEADTPDNFQSRRPNTSFCFLDIRSPGLGDTAMYLCATSREDKRYGYTFGSGTRLTVV.